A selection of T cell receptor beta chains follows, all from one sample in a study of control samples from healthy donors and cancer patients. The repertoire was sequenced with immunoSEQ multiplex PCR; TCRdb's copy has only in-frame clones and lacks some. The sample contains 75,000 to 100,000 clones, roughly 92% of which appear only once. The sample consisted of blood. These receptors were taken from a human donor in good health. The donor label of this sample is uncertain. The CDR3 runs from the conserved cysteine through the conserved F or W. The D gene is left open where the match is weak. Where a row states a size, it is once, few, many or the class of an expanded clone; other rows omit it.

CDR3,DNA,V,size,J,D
CASSLDQGAEQYF,TGTGCCAGCAGCTTAGATCAGGGTGCCGAGCAGTACTTC,TRBV7-6,NA,TRBJ2-7,NA
CATEPGQAAGYTF,TGTGCCACCGAACCGGGACAGGCAGCTGGCTACACCTTC,TRBV28,NA,TRBJ1-2,TRBD1
CASGLTLLNEQFF,TGTGCTAGTGGTTTGACACTCTTAAATGAGCAGTTCTTC,TRBV12-5,NA,TRBJ2-1,NA
CASSISDTATNEKLFF,TGCGCCAGCAGCATTTCCGATACTGCAACTAATGAAAAACTGTTTTTT,TRBV5-1,NA,TRBJ1-4,NA
CASSLGPTPGDTQYF,TGTGCCAGCAGCCTCGGACCTACCCCCGGGGATACGCAGTATTTT,TRBV3-1/TRBV3-2,NA,TRBJ2-3,NA
CASSSVGSGGTSYNEQFF,TGTGCCAGCAGTTCGGTGGGAAGCGGGGGGACCTCCTACAATGAGCAGTTCTTC,TRBV5-5,few,TRBJ2-1,TRBD2
CASSVGQLSGNTIYF,TGTGCCAGCAGCGTGGGACAACTCTCTGGAAACACCATATATTTT,TRBV6-2/TRBV6-3,NA,TRBJ1-3,NA
CASSVGLGGSNQPQHF,TGTGCCAGCAGCGTGGGTCTTGGGGGTAGCAATCAGCCCCAGCATTTT,TRBV9,once,TRBJ1-5,NA
CASSPGTGGTNEKLFF,TGCGCCAGCAGCCCCGGGACAGGGGGAACTAATGAAAAACTGTTTTTT,TRBV5-1,NA,TRBJ1-4,TRBD1
CASSDTGLAKNIQYF,TGTGCCAGCAGCGATACGGGACTAGCCAAAAACATTCAGTACTTC,TRBV6-2/TRBV6-3,NA,TRBJ2-4,NA
CASSPGGSQETQYF,TGTGCCAGTAGCCCAGGAGGGAGCCAAGAGACCCAGTACTTC,TRBV19,many,TRBJ2-5,NA
CAISESQYTEAFF,TGTGCCATCAGTGAGTCGCAGTACACTGAAGCTTTCTTT,TRBV10-3,NA,TRBJ1-1,NA
CASSWTGANTGELFF,TGTGCCAGCAGCTGGACAGGTGCGAACACCGGGGAGCTGTTTTTT,TRBV7-6,NA,TRBJ2-2,TRBD1
CASSIAGTITNEQFF,TGTGCCAGCTCAATCGCCGGGACAATAACCAATGAGCAGTTCTTC,TRBV6-4,NA,TRBJ2-1,NA
CASSLYMTTSGNTIYF,TGTGCCAGCAGCTTGTATATGACAACCTCTGGAAACACCATATATTTT,TRBV5-6,NA,TRBJ1-3,NA
CASSLGTSGGASSTDTQYF,TGCGCCAGCAGCCTGGGGACTAGCGGGGGGGCATCTAGCACAGATACGCAGTATTTT,TRBV5-1,NA,TRBJ2-3,TRBD2
CASSFGQDNEQFF,TGTGCCAGCAGCTTCGGTCAGGACAATGAGCAGTTCTTC,TRBV11-3,once,TRBJ2-1,NA
CASSPQRITEAFF,TGTGCCAGCAGCCCCCAACGGATCACTGAAGCTTTCTTT,TRBV9,NA,TRBJ1-1,NA
CASSPRAGGYGYTF,TGCGCCAGCAGCCCCCGGGCAGGGGGCTATGGCTACACCTTC,TRBV4-3,NA,TRBJ1-2,TRBD1
CASSALQGQANEQFF,TGTGCCAGCAGCGCCCTACAAGGACAAGCAAATGAGCAGTTCTTC,TRBV7-6,NA,TRBJ2-1,NA
CASSLASSNQPQHF,TGTGCCAGCAGCTTGGCTAGTAGCAATCAGCCCCAGCATTTT,TRBV5-6,NA,TRBJ1-5,NA
CASKLVRGGKNGYTF,TGTGCCAGCAAATTAGTTAGAGGTGGAAAGAATGGCTACACCTTC,TRBV28,NA,TRBJ1-2,NA
CASEGTDQETQYF,TGTGCCAGCGAAGGGACAGACCAAGAGACCCAGTACTTC,TRBV2,NA,TRBJ2-5,TRBD1
CATSGGQGVYNEQFF,TGTGCCACCAGTGGGGGACAGGGTGTGTATAATGAGCAGTTCTTC,TRBV24-1,NA,TRBJ2-1,TRBD1
CASNSGAGGNTIYF,TGTGCCTCCAACTCGGGGGCGGGAGGAAACACCATATATTTT,TRBV18,NA,TRBJ1-3,NA
CASSYLLMTPGQGNEQFF,TGTGCCAGCAGTTACCTACTTATGACCCCCGGACAGGGCAATGAGCAGTTCTTC,TRBV6-2/TRBV6-3,NA,TRBJ2-1,TRBD1
CASSLPGTSGGAAYNEQFF,TGTGCCAGCAGCCTGCCGGGTACTAGCGGGGGGGCCGCCTACAATGAGCAGTTCTTC,TRBV5-4,NA,TRBJ2-1,TRBD2
CASSEDWPQSNTEAFF,TGTGCCAGCAGTGAAGACTGGCCCCAAAGTAACACTGAAGCTTTCTTT,TRBV6-1,NA,TRBJ1-1,NA
CASSFLNKDTEAFF,TGTGCCAGCAGCTTCCTCAATAAGGACACTGAAGCTTTCTTT,TRBV13,NA,TRBJ1-1,NA
CASSPGGNGPQHF,TGTGCCAGCAGCCCCGGGGGGAACGGGCCCCAGCATTTT,TRBV5-6,few,TRBJ1-5,NA
CASSVGVSGSPLHF,TGTGCCAGCAGCGTAGGAGTGAGTGGATCACCCCTCCACTTT,TRBV9,once,TRBJ1-6,NA
CASSVGGAGTDTQYF,TGTGCCAGCAGCGTAGGAGGGGCTGGAACAGATACGCAGTATTTT,TRBV9,NA,TRBJ2-3,NA
CAWSIGQYSNQPQHF,TGTGCCTGGAGTATTGGACAGTATAGCAATCAGCCCCAGCATTTT,TRBV30,NA,TRBJ1-5,NA
CASSESLGGPQETQYF,TGTGCCAGCAGTGAATCCTTGGGCGGGCCTCAAGAGACCCAGTACTTC,TRBV6-1,NA,TRBJ2-5,NA
CASSEAVSQKFEAFF,TGCGCCAGCAGTGAGGCGGTATCCCAGAAATTTGAAGCTTTCTTT,TRBV10-2,NA,TRBJ1-1,NA
CASSLGAMNTEAFF,TGTGCCAGCAGCTTAGGCGCGATGAACACTGAAGCTTTCTTT,TRBV7-9,NA,TRBJ1-1,NA
CSVVGDGGRYNEQFF,TGCAGCGTTGTGGGGGACGGGGGAAGATACAATGAGCAGTTCTTC,TRBV29-1,NA,TRBJ2-1,NA